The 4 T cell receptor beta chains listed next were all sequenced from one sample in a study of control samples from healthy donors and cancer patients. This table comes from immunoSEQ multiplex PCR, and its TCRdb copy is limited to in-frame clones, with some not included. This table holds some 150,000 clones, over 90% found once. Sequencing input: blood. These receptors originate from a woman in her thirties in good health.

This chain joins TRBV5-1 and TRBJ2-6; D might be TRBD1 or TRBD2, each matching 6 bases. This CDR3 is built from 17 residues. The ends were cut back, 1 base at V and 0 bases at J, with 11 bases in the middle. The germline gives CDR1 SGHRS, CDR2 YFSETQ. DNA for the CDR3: TGCGCCAGCAGCTTGCACCGGGGGCCCTCTGGGGCCAACGTCCTGACTTTC. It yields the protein CASSLHRGPSGANVLTF.

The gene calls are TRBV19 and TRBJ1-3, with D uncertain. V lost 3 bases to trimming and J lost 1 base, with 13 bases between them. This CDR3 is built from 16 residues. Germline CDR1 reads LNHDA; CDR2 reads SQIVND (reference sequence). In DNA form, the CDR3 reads TGTGCCAGTAGTATGTTTGGCGGGATTTCTGGAAACACCATATATTTT. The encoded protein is CASSMFGGISGNTIYF. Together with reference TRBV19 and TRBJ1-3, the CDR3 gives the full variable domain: DGGITQSPKYLFRKEGQNVTLSCEQNLNHDAMYWYRQDPGQGLRLIYYSQIVNDFQKGDIAEGYSVSREKKESFPLTVTSAQKNPTAFYLCASSMFGGISGNTIYFGEGSWLTVV.

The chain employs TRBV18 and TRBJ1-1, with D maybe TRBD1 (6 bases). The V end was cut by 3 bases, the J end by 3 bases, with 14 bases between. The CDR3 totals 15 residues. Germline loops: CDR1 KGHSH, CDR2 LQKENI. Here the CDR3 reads CASSPVGGLDTEAFF. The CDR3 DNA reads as TGTGCCAGCTCACCCGTAGGGGGGTTGGACACTGAAGCTTTCTTT.

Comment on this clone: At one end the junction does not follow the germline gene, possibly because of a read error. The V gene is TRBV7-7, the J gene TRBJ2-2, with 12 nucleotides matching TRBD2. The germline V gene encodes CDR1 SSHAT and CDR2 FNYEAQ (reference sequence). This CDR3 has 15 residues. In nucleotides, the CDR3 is TGTGCTAGCAGCCTAGGACTAGCGGGGACCGGGGAGCTGTTTTTT. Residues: CASSLGLAGTGELFF.